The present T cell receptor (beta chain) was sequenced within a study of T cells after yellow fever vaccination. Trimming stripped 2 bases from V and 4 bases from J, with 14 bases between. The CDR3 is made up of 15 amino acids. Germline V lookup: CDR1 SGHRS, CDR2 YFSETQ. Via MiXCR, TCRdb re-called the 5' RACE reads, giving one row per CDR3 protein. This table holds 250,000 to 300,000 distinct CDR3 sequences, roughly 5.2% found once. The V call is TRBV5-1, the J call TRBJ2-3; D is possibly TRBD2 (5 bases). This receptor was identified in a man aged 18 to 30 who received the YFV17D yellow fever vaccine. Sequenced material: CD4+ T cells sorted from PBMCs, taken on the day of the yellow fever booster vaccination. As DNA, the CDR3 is TGCGCCAGCAGCTTACCACCGGGGTTTCCAGATACGCAGTATTTT. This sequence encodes CASSLPPGFPDTQYF.